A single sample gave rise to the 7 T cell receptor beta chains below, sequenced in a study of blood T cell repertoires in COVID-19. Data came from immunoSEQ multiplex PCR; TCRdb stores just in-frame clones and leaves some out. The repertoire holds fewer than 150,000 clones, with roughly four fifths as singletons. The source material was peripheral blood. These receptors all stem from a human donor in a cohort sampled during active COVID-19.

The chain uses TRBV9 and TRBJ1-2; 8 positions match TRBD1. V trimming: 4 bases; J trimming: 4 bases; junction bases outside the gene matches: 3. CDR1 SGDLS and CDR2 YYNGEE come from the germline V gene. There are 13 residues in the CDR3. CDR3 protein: CASSPQGGYGYTF. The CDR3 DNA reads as TGTGCCAGCAGCCCACAGGGGGGCTATGGCTACACCTTC.

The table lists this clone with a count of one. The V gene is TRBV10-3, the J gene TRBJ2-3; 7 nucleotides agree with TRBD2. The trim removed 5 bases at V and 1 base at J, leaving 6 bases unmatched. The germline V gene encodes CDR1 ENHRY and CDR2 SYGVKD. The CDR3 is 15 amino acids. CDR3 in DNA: TGTGCCATCAGTTTGGCTAGCGGTCGCACAGATACGCAGTATTTT. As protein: CAISLASGRTDTQYF.

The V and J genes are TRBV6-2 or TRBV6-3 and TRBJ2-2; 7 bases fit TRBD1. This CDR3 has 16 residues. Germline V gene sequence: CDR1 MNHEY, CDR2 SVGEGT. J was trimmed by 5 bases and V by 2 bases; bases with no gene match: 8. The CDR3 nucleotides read TGTGCCAGCAGTTACAGCTTACAGGGGTATACCGGGGAGCTGTTTTTT. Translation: CASSYSLQGYTGELFF.

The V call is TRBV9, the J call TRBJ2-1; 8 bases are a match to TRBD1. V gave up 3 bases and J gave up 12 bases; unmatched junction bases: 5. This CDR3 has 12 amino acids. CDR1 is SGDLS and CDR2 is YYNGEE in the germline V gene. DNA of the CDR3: TGTGCCAGCAGCGCGATGACAGGGGTGCAGTTCTTC. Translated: CASSAMTGVQFF.

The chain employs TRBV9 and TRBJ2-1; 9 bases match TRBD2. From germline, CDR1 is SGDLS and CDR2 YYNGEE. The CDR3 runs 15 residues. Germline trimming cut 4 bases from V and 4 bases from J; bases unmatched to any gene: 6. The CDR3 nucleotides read TGTGCCAGCAGCTCCGGACTAGCGCTTTACAATGAGCAGTTCTTC. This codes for CASSSGLALYNEQFF. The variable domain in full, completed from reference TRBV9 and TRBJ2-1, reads DSGVTQTPKHLITATGQRVTLRCSPRSGDLSVYWYQQSLDQGLQFLIQYYNGEERAKGNILERFSAQQFPDLHSELNLSSLELGDSALYFCASSSGLALYNEQFFGPGTRLTVL.

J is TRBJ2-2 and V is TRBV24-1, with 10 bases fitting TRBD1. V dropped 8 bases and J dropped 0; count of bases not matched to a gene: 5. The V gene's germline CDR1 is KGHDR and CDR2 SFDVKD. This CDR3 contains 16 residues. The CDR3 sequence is CATTPGTGANTGELFF. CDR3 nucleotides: TGTGCCACCACCCCGGGGACAGGGGCGAACACCGGGGAGCTGTTTTTT.

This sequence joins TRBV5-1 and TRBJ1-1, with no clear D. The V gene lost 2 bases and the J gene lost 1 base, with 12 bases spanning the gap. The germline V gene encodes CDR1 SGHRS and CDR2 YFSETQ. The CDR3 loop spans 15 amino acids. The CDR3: CASSFIGVPNTEAFF. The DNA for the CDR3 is TGCGCCAGCAGCTTCATCGGGGTTCCGAACACTGAAGCTTTCTTT.